This TCR beta chain was profiled in a study of blood T cell repertoires in COVID-19. Study summary: The United States, Italy and Spain provided the acute and convalescent COVID-19 samples. Nucleic acid was either cDNA or gDNA, and it came from T cells, B-cell-depleted T cells, or PBMCs.

The V end was cut by 1 base, the J end by 1 base, with 8 bases between. Germline V lookup: CDR1 MDHEN, CDR2 SYDVKM. The CDR3 spans 15 residues. Original methodology: Scientists estimated how many nucleated cells there were by amplifying reference gene primers. Sequenced by immunoSEQ multiplex PCR; TCRdb stores in-frame clones only, minus some. D and trimming come from the DNA, and the V and J calls and clone size come from that table. The table records roughly 350,000 clones, 88% of them present only once. This clone was detected only a few times. Other DNA sequences in the same sample also yield this CDR3.

The chain uses TRBV28 and TRBJ1-5; D is unresolved. The receptor comes from a woman in her forties or fifties with active or convalescent COVID-19. The source material was peripheral blood. DNA of the CDR3: TGTGCCAGCAGTTTATCAGGCAGGAGCAATCAGCCCCAGCATTTT. It is translated as CASSLSGRSNQPQHF.